These 8 T cell receptor beta chains share one sample of origin, sequenced in a study of cytomegalovirus exposure and HLA in healthy donors. The PCR used 60 Vbeta and 13 Jbeta primers. Data came from immunoSEQ multiplex PCR; TCRdb stores just in-frame clones and leaves some out. The sample lists 150,000 to 250,000 clones; around 85% were seen once. The sequencing sample was made of PBMCs. The receptors here all came from a woman between 50 and 59 years old in good health and CMV-seronegative.

V gene TRBV28 combines with J gene TRBJ1-5; 7 bases are a match to TRBD1. Germline CDR1 is MDHEN and CDR2 is SYDVKM. CDR3 length: 15 amino acids. Trimming at V came to 4 bases and at J to 7 bases, leaving 10 bases not matched to a gene. DNA of the CDR3: TGTGCCAGCAGTTGGGGTCAGGGGGAGTTACAGCCCCAGCATTTT. Translated: CASSWGQGELQPQHF.

Remarks on this clone: At one of its ends the junction is not consistent with the germline gene, which may arise from a read error. The chain employs TRBV25-1 and TRBJ2-2; D call uncertain. Looked up from germline, CDR1 is MGHDK and CDR2 is SYGVNS. This CDR3 has 13 amino acids. The CDR3: CASRSANTGELFF. CDR3 bases: TGTGCAAGCAGGTCAGCGAACACCGGGGAGCTGTTTTTT.

This rearrangement joins TRBV30 to TRBJ2-1, with TRBD2 identical over 10 bases. CDR1 and CDR2 from the germline V gene are GTSNPN and SVGIG (reference sequence). Trimming cost V 4 bases and J 7 bases; bases outside gene matches: 4. The length of the CDR3 is 13 residues. CDR3 region: CAWTSGSSNEQFF. CDR3 nucleotides: TGTGCCTGGACTAGCGGGAGTTCGAATGAGCAGTTCTTC.

The rearrangement uses TRBV29-1 and TRBJ2-1, with D maybe TRBD1 (5 bases). V was clipped by 5 bases and J by 5 bases, with 16 bases between them. Per germline, CDR1 SQVTM and CDR2 ANQGSEA. CDR3 length: 14 amino acids. The CDR3 DNA sequence: TGCAGCGTTCTCGGCAGGGTAGGGCACAATGAGCAGTTCTTC. Translating gives CSVLGRVGHNEQFF.

The chain couples TRBV2 to TRBJ2-2; no clear D. The V and J ends lost 4 bases and 1 base respectively, with 7 bases between them. CDR1 is SNHLY and CDR2 is FYNNEI in the germline V gene. This CDR3 spans 14 amino acids. The DNA of the CDR3 is TGTGCCAGCAGTGCCAACAGGAACACCGGGGAGCTGTTTTTT. This codes for CASSANRNTGELFF.

Only one count was recorded for this clone. This sequence joins TRBV28 and TRBJ2-5; perhaps TRBD1 as D (7 bases). Gene TRBJ2-7 matches the end of the DNA better, so the J call may be wrong. CDR1 and CDR2 from the germline V gene are MDHEN and SYDVKM. The CDR3 covers 14 residues. The CDR3 DNA reads TGTGCCAGCAACTCACAGGGGAGCGGGTACGAGCAGTACTTC. It encodes CASNSQGSGYEQYF.

This chain connects TRBV30 to TRBJ1-3; D unclear. V shed 4 bases and J shed 3 bases, with 16 bases lying between them. CDR1 and CDR2 (germline): GTSNPN, SVGIG (reference sequence). The CDR3 sequence is 15 residues long. The CDR3 sequence is CAWTPYGSFGNTIYF. The CDR3 DNA is TGTGCCTGGACCCCTTATGGCAGTTTTGGAAACACCATATATTTT. Combining the CDR3 with reference TRBV30 and TRBJ1-3 gives the whole variable domain SQTIHQWPATLVQPVGSPLSLECTVEGTSNPNLYWYRQAAGRGLQLLFYSVGIGQISSEVPQNLSASRPQDRQFILSSKKLLLSDSGFYLCAWTPYGSFGNTIYFGEGSWLTVV.

Only one count was recorded for this clone. The V gene is TRBV6-5, the J gene TRBJ1-6; D gene ambiguous. The CDR3 loop spans 14 amino acids. The V end lost 6 bases, the J end lost 6 bases, and 12 bases lay between the germline ends. Looked up from germline, CDR1 is MNHEY and CDR2 is SVGAGI. As DNA, the CDR3 is TGTGCCAGCAGGTTGGGCCTTACTAATTCACCCCTCCACTTT. As protein: CASRLGLTNSPLHF.